This is a list of T cell receptor beta chains from one sample in a study of CD8+ T cells in alopecia areata. The assay was immunoSEQ multiplex PCR, and TCRdb's table has in-frame clones only and misses some. Found here are more than 95,000 clones, around two fifths of them singletons; the top ten hold over 3%. What was sequenced was CD4+ T cells sorted from blood. These receptors came from a human donor with alopecia areata. CDR3s include the opening cysteine and the closing phenylalanine or tryptophan. A D gene is named only where the DNA matches it firmly. The size of a clone is reported for some rows only, either as once, few or many, or as a class for expanded clones.

d_call	v_call	clone_size	j_call	cdr3_aa	cdr3_nt
TRBD2	TRBV7-2	few	TRBJ2-7	CASSQTSGRVEQYF	TGTGCCAGCAGCCAGACTAGCGGGAGGGTCGAGCAGTACTTC
NA	TRBV11-2	NA	TRBJ2-2	CASSLEGELFF	TGTGCCAGCAGCTTAGAGGGGGAGCTGTTTTTT
NA	TRBV11-2	NA	TRBJ2-7	CASSARYEQYF	TGTGCCAGCAGCGCCCGCTACGAGCAGTACTTC
NA	TRBV29-1	NA	TRBJ1-2	CSVERFPKDGYTF	TGCAGCGTTGAACGGTTTCCAAAGGATGGCTACACCTTC
NA	TRBV30	NA	TRBJ2-3	CAWSPSTQADTQYF	TGTGCCTGGAGCCCCAGTACACAAGCAGATACGCAGTATTTT
NA	TRBV2	few	TRBJ2-1	CASSGGVGNEQFF	TGTGCCAGCAGTGGAGGTGTGGGCAATGAGCAGTTCTTC
TRBD1	TRBV29-1	NA	TRBJ1-3	CSVGGQNSGNTIYF	TGCAGCGTTGGGGGACAGAACTCTGGAAACACCATATATTTT
NA	TRBV6-5	NA	TRBJ2-3	CATAIGGTDTQYF	TGTGCCACCGCGATCGGGGGAACCGATACGCAGTATTTT
NA	TRBV29-1	few	TRBJ1-1	CSVKDGEAFF	TGCAGCGTAAAAGACGGAGAAGCTTTCTTT
NA	TRBV30	NA	TRBJ1-2	CAWSDDFPYGYTF	TGTGCCTGGAGTGACGACTTTCCTTATGGCTACACCTTC
NA	TRBV5-1	NA	TRBJ2-7	CASSPDQDEQYF	TGCGCCAGCAGCCCGGACCAGGACGAGCAGTACTTC
NA	TRBV29-1	few	TRBJ1-2	CSVDLSGYGYTF	TGCAGCGTTGATCTTAGCGGTTATGGCTACACCTTC
NA	TRBV27	NA	TRBJ2-1	CASTLRATGTGNEQFF	TGTGCCAGCACTCTTAGAGCGACCGGGACTGGCAATGAGCAGTTCTTC
TRBD2	TRBV29-1	NA	TRBJ2-1	CSVGLAAYNEQFF	TGCAGCGTTGGACTAGCGGCTTACAATGAGCAGTTCTTC
TRBD1	TRBV7-2	NA	TRBJ2-7	CASSSGTVGEQYF	TGTGCCAGCAGCTCAGGGACAGTGGGAGAGCAGTACTTC
TRBD1	TRBV18	few	TRBJ2-7	CASSPTGVSYEQYF	TGTGCCAGCTCGCCTACAGGGGTGTCCTACGAGCAGTACTTC
NA	TRBV4-3	NA	TRBJ2-3	CASSQVLSSTDTQYF	TGCGCCAGCAGCCAAGTTTTGTCAAGCACAGATACGCAGTATTTT
NA	TRBV29-1	NA	TRBJ1-2	CSVDAIGGVPNYGYTF	TGCAGCGTTGATGCCATAGGAGGGGTTCCTAACTATGGCTACACCTTC
NA	TRBV30	NA	TRBJ2-3	CAWGPAASGTDTQYF	TGTGCCTGGGGACCCGCCGCGTCAGGCACAGATACGCAGTATTTT
NA	TRBV4-1	NA	TRBJ1-5	CASSHEGAQPQHF	TGCGCCAGCAGCCACGAAGGGGCACAGCCCCAGCATTTT
NA	TRBV5-1	NA	TRBJ1-1	CASSLDIPRKNTEAFF	TGCGCCAGCAGCTTGGATATTCCTAGGAAGAACACTGAAGCTTTCTTT
NA	TRBV29-1	few	TRBJ2-2	CSVAPLWGPTGELFF	TGCAGCGTTGCTCCCCTATGGGGGCCGACCGGGGAGCTGTTTTTT
TRBD1	TRBV29-1	few	TRBJ1-2	CSVSRQGKSGYTF	TGCAGCGTATCTAGACAGGGAAAAAGTGGCTACACCTTC
NA	TRBV5-1	NA	TRBJ2-2	CASTFGQSGTGELFF	TGCGCCAGCACCTTTGGACAGTCGGGGACCGGGGAGCTGTTTTTT